The 16 T cell receptor beta chains in this list originate from one sample, sequenced in a study of CD8+ T cells in alopecia areata. Scientists pooled cutaneous lymph node cells and sorted them on CD4, CD8alpha, NKG2D, NKG2ACE and other markers. Sequencing templates came from extracted RNA that was reverse transcribed into cDNA. Some clones are missing from TCRdb's copy, which holds only in-frame ones; the method was immunoSEQ multiplex PCR. This sample carries 270,000 or so clones, none of them present only once. The sequencing input was CD4+ T cells sorted from a lymph node. Receptors were obtained from a C3H/HeJ mouse with alopecia areata. MHC haplotype of the strain: H2-k.

This clone has more than one count but fewer than ten. Gene names and germline match the mouse. The missing CDR3 end, 4 residues past where the read stops, is filled in from the germline J gene. The rearrangement uses TRBV13-3 and TRBJ2-2; tentatively, D is TRBD1 (5 bases). This CDR3 comprises 14 residues. Germline CDR1 NNHDY, CDR2 SYVADS. V was clipped by 2 bases and J by 4 bases, with 9 bases between them. The part of the CDR3 DNA that was read is TGTGCCAGCAGTGAAGGGGTCGGCACCGGG. Translation gives CASSEGVGTG. The CDR3 in full is CASSEGVGTGQLYF.

This clone was recorded a few times. Germline and genes here are mouse. The missing CDR3 end, 4 residues past where the read stops, is filled in from the germline J gene. This chain uses TRBV29 with TRBJ2-7; no reliable D call. The length of the CDR3 is 11 residues. Germline assignment: CDR1 MSHET and CDR2 SYDVDS. The covered CDR3 bases are TGTGCTAGCAGTTTCCAATAT. Translated, it gives CASSFQY. The CDR3 in full is CASSFQYEQYF.

This clone showed up just a few times. Gene names and germline refer to mouse. The read terminates 4 residues ahead of where the CDR3 ends, so the germline J gene completes it. J is TRBJ2-5 and V is TRBV13-2, with 8 bases identical to TRBD2. The CDR3 is made up of 14 amino acids. The germline V gene encodes CDR1 NNHNN and CDR2 SYGAGS (reference sequence). CDR3 amino acids: CASGGWGAKDTQYF. The CDR3 DNA, read in part, is TGTGCCAGCGGTGGCTGGGGGGCGAAAGAC.

As to this clone: Gene names denote mouse genes. The CDR3 end lies 4 residues beyond the end of the read and is filled in from the germline J gene. The chain links TRBV13-2 to TRBJ2-1, with 9 positions matching TRBD1. V lost 3 bases to trimming and J lost 1 base; unmatched junction nucleotides: 5. Germline assignment: CDR1 NNHNN and CDR2 SYGAGS (reference sequence). This CDR3 spans 16 amino acids. CDR3 DNA, as far as it was read: TGTGCCAGCGGTGCCCGACAGGGGGACAACTATGCT. This codes for CASGARQGDNYA. In full, the CDR3 is CASGARQGDNYAEQFF.

This clone turned up a few times. Mouse names are used for the genes. The read comes to an end 4 residues before the CDR3 does, leaving the germline J gene to fill in the end. The J gene is TRBJ2-5, the V gene TRBV19; 8 nucleotides line up with TRBD2. This CDR3 has 15 residues. Germline assignment: CDR1 FNHDT and CDR2 SITEND (reference sequence). The CDR3 bases that were read are TGTGCCAGCAGTATTGCTGGGGGGCATACGGAC. Protein: CASSIAGGHTD. The whole CDR3 protein is CASSIAGGHTDTQYF.

Only a few counts were recorded for this clone. Gene names and germline match the mouse. Coverage ceases 4 residues before the CDR3 finishes, and the germline J gene fills in the end. The chain employs TRBV13-1 and TRBJ1-2, with TRBD1 as a possible D gene (6 bases). Germline CDR1 is NSHNY and CDR2 is SYGAGN. The V and J ends lost 5 bases and 4 bases respectively, with 15 bases between them. The CDR3 contains 14 residues. CDR3 bases read: TGTGCCAGCAGGAGGGGGGGCGCGGGCTCC. Residues: CASRRGGAGS. The entire CDR3 protein is CASRRGGAGSDYTF.

In its sample, this clone was seen a few times. Gene names and germline refer to mouse. The CDR3 end lies 4 residues beyond the end of the read and is filled in from the germline J gene. This sequence joins TRBV1 and TRBJ2-1, with 9 nucleotides matching TRBD1. This CDR3 comprises 14 residues. The germline gives CDR1 NSQYPW, CDR2 LRSPGD (reference sequence). Partial CDR3 DNA: TGCACCTGCAGTGGTGGGACAGGGATTTCT. Translating it yields CTCSGGTGIS. The complete CDR3 reads CTCSGGTGISEQFF.

There are a few counts of this clone. The gene names here belong to mouse. The CDR3 extends 4 residues past the end of the read, so its final part is completed from the germline J gene. At the DNA level, this CDR3 is encoded by other sequences in the same sample as well. The V gene is TRBV13-1, the J gene TRBJ2-1; 9 bases are shared with TRBD1. This CDR3 is 15 amino acids long. Germline V gene lookup returns CDR1 NSHNY and CDR2 SYGAGN. Unmatched junction bases numbered 1, after V lost 2 bases and J lost 1 base. The sequenced part of the CDR3 DNA is TGTGCCAGCAGTGAAGGGACAGGGAACTATGCT. Amino acids: CASSEGTGNYA. The entire CDR3 sequence reads CASSEGTGNYAEQFF.

This clone turned up a few times. The gene names given are mouse names. The CDR3 goes on 4 residues after the read ends, and that part is filled in from the germline J gene. The rearrangement links TRBV12-1 to TRBJ1-1, with D perhaps matching TRBD1 (5 bases). Germline loops: CDR1 SGHSN, CDR2 HYEKVE. V was cut by 2 bases and J by 3 bases, with 12 bases left in between. This CDR3 has 14 amino acids. CDR3 in amino acids: CASSPAPTDTEVFF. The sequenced CDR3 bases are TGTGCCAGCTCTCCCGCCCCGACAGACACA.

Turning to this clone: The listed genes are named as in mouse. The read falls 4 residues short of the CDR3 end, and the missing part is taken from the germline J gene. J is TRBJ2-3 and V is TRBV13-3; 11 nucleotides agree with TRBD2. Germline V gives CDR1 NNHDY, CDR2 SYVADS. V shed 6 bases and J 1 base; nucleotides not matched to a gene: 1. The CDR3 is 14 amino acids. The CDR3 loop is CASKTGGGAETLYF. CDR3 bases read: TGTGCCAGCAAGACTGGGGGGGGTGCAGAA.

This clone was observed at least ten times. The genes are named according to mouse. The sequence runs out 4 residues before the end of the CDR3; the remainder is reconstructed from the germline J gene. This specimen includes other DNA sequences encoding the same CDR3. The chain employs TRBV1 and TRBJ1-1, with 9 nucleotides matching TRBD1. The length of the CDR3 is 13 residues. CDR1 is NSQYPW and CDR2 is LRSPGD in the germline V gene (reference sequence). This CDR3 is CTCSADRGGEVFF. CDR3 bases read: TGCACCTGCAGTGCGGACAGGGGTGGA.

This clone showed up just a few times. Gene names and germline match the mouse. The CDR3 end is not reached by the read, which stops 4 residues before it; the germline J gene fills it in. This chain links TRBV5 with TRBJ2-7; possibly TRBD1 for D (5 bases). Germline-derived CDR1 and CDR2 are LGHNA and YNLKQL (reference sequence). The CDR3 spans 13 residues. The covered CDR3 bases are TGTGCCAGCAGCCAAGGGACATCTTAT. Its translation is CASSQGTSY. The whole CDR3 sequence reads CASSQGTSYEQYF.

Concerning this clone: Gene names are the mouse ones. The read ends 4 residues shy of where the CDR3 ends; the end is completed using the germline J gene. This sequence joins TRBV5 and TRBJ2-5, with 13 bases identical to TRBD2. The CDR3 has 16 residues. Germline V gene lookup returns CDR1 LGHNA and CDR2 YNLKQL (reference sequence). J lost 2 bases, V lost 3 bases, and 2 bases had no gene match. This CDR3 reads CASSQDWGGAQDTQYF. CDR3 DNA (partial): TGTGCCAGCAGCCAGGACTGGGGGGGCGCCCAAGAC.

This clone showed up just a few times. Mouse gene names and germline throughout. The read falls 4 residues short of the CDR3 end, and the missing part is taken from the germline J gene. V usage is TRBV17 and J usage is TRBJ2-7; 9 bases are a match to TRBD1. The CDR3 loop spans 14 amino acids. Germline V lookup: CDR1 MNHDT, CDR2 YYDKIL. CDR3 loop: CASSPGTGRYEQYF. The DNA read from the CDR3 is TGTGCTAGCAGTCCCGGGACAGGGCGTTAT. Variable domain in full (rest from reference TRBV17 and TRBJ2-7): DTTVKQNPRYKLARVGKPVNLICSQTMNHDTMYWYQKKPNQAPKLLLFYYDKILNREADTFEKFQSSRPNNSFCSLYIGSAGLEYSAMYLCASSPGTGRYEQYFGPGTRLTVL.

This clone has just a few counts. Germline and genes here are mouse. The CDR3 end falls 4 residues outside the read, so it is completed with the germline J gene. Distinct nucleotide sequences in the sample also encode this CDR3. The V and J genes are TRBV17 and TRBJ2-3; 8 bases agree with TRBD2. In germline, CDR1 is MNHDT, CDR2 YYDKIL. The CDR3 sequence is 16 residues long. The J segment lost 0 bases and the V segment lost 1 base, leaving 3 bases of the junction unmatched. The covered CDR3 bases are TGTGCTAGCAGTAGAGGACTGGGGACTAGTGCAGAA. Protein product: CASSRGLGTSAE. The whole CDR3 sequence is CASSRGLGTSAETLYF.

There are a few counts of this clone. This sequence may be a read error, since a much larger clone differs from it by one base. The gene names given are mouse names. The sequence runs out 4 residues before the end of the CDR3; the remainder is reconstructed from the germline J gene. This same CDR3 is encoded by further DNA sequences in the sample. This chain joins TRBV19 and TRBJ2-3; TRBD2 aligns across 9 bases. The CDR3 loop spans 15 amino acids. Per germline, CDR1 FNHDT and CDR2 SITEND (reference sequence). With 4 bases clipped from V and 0 bases from J, the junction kept 3 bases outside the gene matches. CDR3 DNA (partial): TGTGCCAGCAGTGGACTGGGGACTAGTGCAGAA. As protein: CASSGLGTSAE. The whole CDR3 sequence is CASSGLGTSAETLYF.